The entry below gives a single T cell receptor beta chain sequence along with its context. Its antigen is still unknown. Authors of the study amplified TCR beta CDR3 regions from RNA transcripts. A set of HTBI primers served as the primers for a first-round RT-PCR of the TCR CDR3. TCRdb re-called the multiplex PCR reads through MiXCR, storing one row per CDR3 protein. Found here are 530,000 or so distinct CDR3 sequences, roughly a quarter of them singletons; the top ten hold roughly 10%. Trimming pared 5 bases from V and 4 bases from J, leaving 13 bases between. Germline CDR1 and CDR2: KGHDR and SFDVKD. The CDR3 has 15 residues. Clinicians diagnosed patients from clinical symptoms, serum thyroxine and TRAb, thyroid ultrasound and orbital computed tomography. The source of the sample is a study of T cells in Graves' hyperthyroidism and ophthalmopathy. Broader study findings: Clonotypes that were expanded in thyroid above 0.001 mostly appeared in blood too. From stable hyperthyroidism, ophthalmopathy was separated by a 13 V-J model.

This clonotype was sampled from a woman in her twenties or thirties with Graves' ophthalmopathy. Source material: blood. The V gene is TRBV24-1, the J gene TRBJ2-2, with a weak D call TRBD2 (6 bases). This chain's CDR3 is CATSGVQGGTGELFF. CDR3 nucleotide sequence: TGTGCCACCAGTGGGGTGCAGGGAGGCACCGGGGAGCTGTTTTTT.